Listed below are T cell receptor beta chains from one sample, sequenced in a study of T-cell memory formation after mild COVID-19. One entry per CDR3 protein, called by TCRdb with MiXCR from the 5' RACE reads. This sample has approximately 150,000 distinct CDR3 sequences; 5.5% to 7% occur once, and the top ten carry around 1.9%. Sequencing was performed on PBMCs or a T cell subset sorted from them (not recorded which). The receptors were sampled from an adult woman who had mild COVID-19 (a few samples of this study predate the infection). Cell type and time point are not known. Both conserved end residues are part of each CDR3. A D gene is named only where the DNA matches it firmly. Clone size is shown for a subset of rows, as once, few, many or a class of expanded clone.

CASSSGAGNYGYTF,TGTGCCAGCTCATCAGGGGCAGGGAACTATGGCTACACCTTC,TRBV18,NA,few,TRBJ1-2
CASRLQGDQYNSPLHF,TGTGCCAGTAGACTACAGGGGGATCAGTATAATTCACCCCTCCACTTT,TRBV19,TRBD1,few,TRBJ1-6
CASSYSAGGYNEQFF,TGTGCCAGCAGTTACTCGGCGGGGGGATACAATGAGCAGTTCTTC,TRBV6-6,TRBD2,few,TRBJ2-1
CASSLTGTRAAQYF,TGTGCCAGCAGTCTAACCGGGACTCGCGCTGCGCAGTATTTT,TRBV6-5,NA,many,TRBJ2-3
CASSSGLYEQFF,TGTGCCAGCAGCTCGGGACTATATGAGCAGTTCTTC,TRBV7-9,TRBD2,many,TRBJ2-1
CASSFYSAGASVYNEQFF,TGCGCCAGCAGCTTCTACTCAGCGGGAGCGTCGGTGTACAATGAGCAGTTCTTC,TRBV5-1,TRBD2,many,TRBJ2-1
CASSLNGETQYF,TGTGCCAGCAGCTTAAATGGGGAGACCCAGTACTTC,TRBV7-2,NA,many,TRBJ2-5
CSVGLGIGAEAFF,TGCAGCGTTGGGCTCGGGATTGGGGCTGAAGCTTTCTTT,TRBV29-1,NA,few,TRBJ1-1
CASSFRQGGREQYF,TGTGCCAGCAGTTTTAGACAGGGGGGGCGCGAGCAGTACTTC,TRBV27,TRBD1,NA,TRBJ2-7
CAWSRGFQPQHF,TGTGCCTGGAGTCGCGGGTTCCAGCCCCAGCATTTT,TRBV30,NA,few,TRBJ1-5
CASSSDWSSYNEQFF,TGTGCCAGCAGTTCTGACTGGAGCTCCTACAATGAGCAGTTCTTC,TRBV7-2,NA,many,TRBJ2-1
CASSLGGAGRNTEAFF,TGCGCCAGCAGCTTGGGGGGGGCTGGACGGAACACTGAAGCTTTCTTT,TRBV5-1,NA,NA,TRBJ1-1
CSVIRTSGILHEQFF,TGCAGTGTCATCCGGACTAGCGGAATTCTTCATGAGCAGTTCTTC,TRBV20-1,TRBD2,many,TRBJ2-1
CASSVGARDRNTEAFF,TGTGCCAGCAGCGTAGGAGCCCGGGACAGGAACACTGAAGCTTTCTTT,TRBV9,TRBD1,NA,TRBJ1-1